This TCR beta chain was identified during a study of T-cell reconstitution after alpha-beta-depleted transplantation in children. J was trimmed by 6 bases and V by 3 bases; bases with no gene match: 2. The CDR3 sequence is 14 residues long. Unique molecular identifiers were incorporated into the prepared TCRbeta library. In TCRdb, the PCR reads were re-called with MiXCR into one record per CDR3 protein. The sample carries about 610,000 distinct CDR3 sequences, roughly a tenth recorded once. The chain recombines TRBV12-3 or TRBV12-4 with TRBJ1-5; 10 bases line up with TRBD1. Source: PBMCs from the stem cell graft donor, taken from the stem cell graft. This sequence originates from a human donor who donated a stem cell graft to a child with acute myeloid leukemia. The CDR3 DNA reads TGTGCCAGCAGTTTGACAGGGGGCGGTCAGCCCCAGCATTTT. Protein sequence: CASSLTGGGQPQHF.